This TCR beta chain appears in the sequencing data of a study of patients and donors after allogeneic stem cell transplantation. Using its own MiXCR run on the RT-PCR reads, TCRdb lists one record per CDR3 protein. The sample includes approximately 98,000 distinct CDR3 sequences, roughly 37% seen only once; the top ten take roughly 27%. The source material was blood, either unsorted or a sorted T cell fraction (not recorded which). This receptor was obtained from a human donor who was either an allogeneic HSCT recipient or a stem cell or donor lymphocyte infusion donor (not recorded which). It is not recorded whose cells these are; they may come from a transplant donor.

As DNA, the CDR3 is TGCAGTGCTTCGGGACTAGTTAGCACAGATACGCAGTATTTT. Amino acid sequence: CSASGLVSTDTQYF. V gene TRBV20-1 combines with J gene TRBJ2-3; TRBD2 agrees at 8 bases. The CDR3 consists of 14 residues. Per the germline V gene, CDR1 is DFQATT and CDR2 is SNEGSKA (reference sequence). The V gene end was trimmed by 5 bases and the J gene end by 0 bases; junction bases not matched to a gene: 4.